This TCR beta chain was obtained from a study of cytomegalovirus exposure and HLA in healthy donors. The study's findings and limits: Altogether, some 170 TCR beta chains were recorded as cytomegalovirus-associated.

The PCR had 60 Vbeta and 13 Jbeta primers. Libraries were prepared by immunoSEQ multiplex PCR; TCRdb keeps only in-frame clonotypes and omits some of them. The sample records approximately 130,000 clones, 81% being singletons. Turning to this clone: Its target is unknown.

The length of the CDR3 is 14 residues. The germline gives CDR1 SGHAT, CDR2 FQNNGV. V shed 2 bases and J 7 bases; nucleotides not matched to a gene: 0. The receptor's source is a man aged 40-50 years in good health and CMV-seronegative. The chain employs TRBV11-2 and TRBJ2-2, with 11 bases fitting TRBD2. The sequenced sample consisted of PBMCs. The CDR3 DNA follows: TGTGCCAGCAGCTTAACTAGCGGGGGCGGGGAGCTGTTTTTT. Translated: CASSLTSGGGELFF.